Sequencing of this TCR beta chain was carried out in a study of Graves' ophthalmopathy and Graves' hyperthyroidism. Beta-chain TCR CDR3 regions were amplified from RNA transcripts. An opening RT-PCR round employed HTBI primers and preceded a second-round multiplex PCR. TCRdb fed the multiplex PCR reads into MiXCR, producing one record per CDR3 protein. The sample consists of over 500,000 distinct CDR3 sequences, about 20% of them appearing once. Germline values: CDR1 SNHLY, CDR2 FYNNEI. CDR3 size: 16 residues. With 8 bases clipped from V and 5 bases from J, the junction kept 17 bases outside the gene matches. Someone took the PBMCs out of approximately 10 ml of fresh peripheral blood. This clonotype was observed many times.

The TCR sequence derives from a woman under 30 with stable Graves' hyperthyroidism. Some clones in this sample may be carry-over from other donors' samples. Specimen: peripheral blood. The chain uses TRBV2 and TRBJ1-2, with 7 bases that match TRBD1. For the CDR3, the DNA is TGTGCCAGCTGCCGCCGCCCAGGGGGTTCCGTTTATGGCTACACCTTC. This translates into CASCRRPGGSVYGYTF.